The entry below describes one T cell receptor beta chain. Its antigen is currently not known. One base away there is no much larger clone; base qualities are not given. The junction shows trimming of 2 bases on V and 1 base on J, plus 8 bases between the germline ends. Reading from cysteine to phenylalanine, the CDR3 counts 14 amino acids. Of the read, only the CDR3 DNA is kept; its 42 bases are in frame from base 1. The germline V gene specifies MDHEN as CDR1 and SYDVKM as CDR2. The cohort consisted of 600 or so healthy bone marrow donors. At the time of sampling, every cohort member was nominally healthy, though immune exposures that went unrecorded were likely present. The donor was CMV seronegative and was included in the group of 352 seronegative cohort members. A peripheral blood sample was collected from each donor, and TCR beta sequencing was performed on peripheral blood mononuclear cells. The Qiagen DNeasy Blood Extraction Kit was used to extract genomic DNA from the blood cell samples.

This sample was included in a study of cytomegalovirus exposure and HLA in healthy donors (dated by TCRdb to about 2017). About the investigation overall: An earlier analysis of under 600 of the donors reported 250 to 300 Gb of sequence data and roughly 100 million unique TCR beta sequences from about 200 million T cells. Donor age, sex, ethnicity and CMV serostatus were collected together with the repertoire data. Rather than drawing on any new phenotypic data, the later analysis identified candidate immune exposures from TCR beta sequences and the way those sequences occurred across donors. Genome-wide SNP genotypes for about 65% of the roughly 670 donors were used in a later genetic analysis, which treated that subset as a discovery cohort. An earlier analysis of around 580 of the donors used high-throughput TCR beta sequencing to judge whether each TCR beta V gene segment behaved as functional or pseudogenic. The aim of the study was to test whether cataloging public T cell receptors could identify signatures of past pathogen exposure. Among some 400 genotyped donors of the cohort, an average of roughly 230,000 unique TCR beta nucleotide sequences was sequenced per donor, of which 15% to 20% were non-productive. Because of strong linkage in the cohort, 4 to 6 DR-DQ haplotypes were treated as single units for association and clustering. The number of typed donors differed by locus: about 620-630 for A, B, C, DRB1 and DQB1; 500 to 550 for DQA1; some 610 for DPA1; and about 450 for DPB1. To study patterns of TCR occurrence, a later analysis re-analyzed previously published TCR beta repertoires from several hundred donors and added high-resolution HLA genotyping. The T cell repertoires of 666 subjects were profiled by immunosequencing and related to cytomegalovirus serostatus. HLA typing included class I and class II loci at four-digit resolution. Besides the first cohort of roughly 640 subjects, a separate validation cohort made up of 90 to 150 different subjects was used. An early release that covered more than 550 HLA-typed donors contained approximately 290 gigabases of sequencing data and 75 million to 100 million unique TCR sequences. High-throughput TCR immunosequencing, statistical association of individual TCRs with disease status, and machine learning were combined to predict cytomegalovirus infection status. The genetic ancestry cluster associated with self-reported Caucasian donors included approximately 85% of the roughly 410 genotyped donors. Every repertoire in the discovery cohort had been generated on one and the same sequencing platform. Study-wide findings and limitations: Compared with the roughly 700-donor mean, donors in an Asian-associated ancestry cluster had fewer N-insertions in productive TCRs, according to a later genetic analysis. The earlier analysis of fewer than 750 of the donors excluded over 15 rarely observed V segments, including chromosome 9 orphons, because counts were too low. In the study, about 150 TCR beta chains were listed as associated with cytomegalovirus. A few of the identified cytomegalovirus-associated TCR beta chains were confirmed in vitro to be specific for cytomegalovirus antigens. The classifier was reported to diagnose cytomegalovirus status with high specificity and sensitivity in both the original and validation cohorts. Across donors, most TCR sequences were observed very rarely, whereas some public TCRs were present in many individuals. Sequencing depth was assumed to be roughly uniform across donors in the presence/absence analyses, though that assumption may not hold. When HLA alleles, especially DR and DQ, strongly co-occurred, attributing TCR associations to individual alleles was difficult. A later analysis found that HLA-associated TCR beta chains were more clonally expanded and had lower generation probabilities than equally common non-associated chains. It was suggested by the authors that the approach could potentially be generalized to other disease states and immunological phenotypes. V-gene and J-gene trimming of TCR beta chains was associated with a missense DCLRE1C variant in a later genetic analysis, and the association was replicated in an independent cohort. Linkage disequilibrium might explain the correlated functional status among segregating V segments, but an unknown experimental factor could not be excluded. A later analysis found that TCR association rates varied across HLA loci, with DRB1 alleles showing the most associated TCRs and HLA-C alleles the fewest. HLA typing was unavailable for some donors at each locus, so association tests used only the typed subset. A further reported finding was that TCR beta sequences accurately predicted the HLA-A and HLA-B alleles for most subjects in the first cohort. CMV serostatus was the only immune exposure information available for the cohort. The sequencing pipeline was judged likely to have produced a cluster of highly shared sequence variants as a technical artifact. A later analysis reported that several top co-occurrence clusters appeared linked to parvovirus B19, influenza, CMV and Epstein-Barr virus. A later analysis found that most CMV-associated TCR beta chains appeared HLA-restricted, with HLA associations seemingly driven largely by CMV exposure. Specific HLA alleles were associated with 16,951 TCR beta sequences at a false discovery rate of 0.05 in a later analysis. Some IMGT-functional V segments, including TRBV6-2 and TRBV6-3, could not be distinguished by the 87-base-pair reads and were therefore excluded. The cohort was sequenced for TCR beta chains only, and without alpha or paired-chain data the features that could be detected were limited. Broadly in line with IMGT annotations, most TCR beta V segments showed up in productive rearrangements about 87% or about 30% of the time in an earlier analysis of approximately 600 of the donors.

Library method: the immunoSEQ multiplex PCR assay. For the multiplex PCR, a mixture combining 60 forward primers for TCR Vbeta segments and 13 reverse primers for TCR Jbeta segments was used. The CDR3 region of rearranged TCR beta genes was amplified from genomic DNA by a multiplex PCR assay. The Illumina HiSeq System was used to sequence the amplified TCR beta libraries as 87-base-pair reads. For the original study's pipeline: A later analysis counted approximately 84 million unique TCR beta chains across the 666 repertoires, and roughly 9.9 million of these chains were shared by at least two donors. Raw reads were error-corrected and collapsed into unique sequences with a nearest-neighbor algorithm that merged closely related sequences to remove PCR and sequencing errors. Alignment of CDR3 sequences to IMGT reference sequences was used to assign V, D and J gene segments. For a sequence to be retained, a match of at least six nucleotides was required to both a V gene segment and a J gene segment. Rearrangements were called productive when the CDR3 lacked stop codons and stayed in frame with V and J; all others were non-productive. Following IMGT convention, CDR3 was defined as the stretch from the second conserved V-encoded cysteine to the conserved J-encoded phenylalanine. The earlier analysis of about 640 of the donors excluded any sequence lacking an unambiguous match to a single V gene segment. In an earlier analysis of approximately 550 of the donors, V segments were called functional above 56.7% productive rearrangements and were called segregating when the between-donor standard deviation exceeded 5%. A statistical classification framework was built to diagnose cytomegalovirus status from the catalog of TCR beta chain sequences. A later analysis assigned V and J genes by comparing TCR nucleotide sequences with IMGT/GENE-DB human TR gene sequences. A later analysis assigned CDR3 sequences and most-parsimonious VDJ recombination scenarios with the TCRdist pipeline. A later analysis defined each TCR beta chain by its CDR3 amino acid sequence plus V-gene family, and excluded reads lacking a unique V-gene family. In a later analysis, several hundred highly shared, low-generation-probability nucleotide sequences were removed to address suspected cross-contamination and a sequencing artifact. In a later analysis, a clonal expansion index for each public chain was calculated from normalized within-repertoire ranks of inferred template counts. In a later analysis, generation probabilities were computed using a VDJ recombination model fitted to out-of-frame rearrangements, and the results were checked against IGoR. In a later analysis, TCR-TCR, TCR-HLA and TCR-CMV co-occurrence was scored with hypergeometric tests, and a repertoire-size bias correction was applied to TCR pairs. False discovery rates were estimated in a later analysis by permuting HLA or CMV assignments 20 times. In a later analysis, co-occurring TCRs were grouped using DBSCAN, with TCRdist sequence similarity added in when clustering inside HLA-allele-positive subsets. For co-occurrence clustering, repertoires with fewer than 30,000 or more than 120,000 public chains were excluded, along with a handful of repertoires with anomalous nucleotide sharing. The table comes from immuneACCESS by way of TCRdb, which keeps in-frame sequences with V and J called. Part of the clones is missing from these tables; in studies checked, under half for an unresolved V gene and the rest for unknown reasons. V and J calls and clone size are those listed in that table; D and trimming were worked out from the DNA. This sample gives 140,000 to 150,000 clones in total; 77% of them show up just once. 3.5% to 5% of the sample lies in the top ten.

The source of this sequence is a male donor in good health and CMV-seronegative. Recombination linked TRBV28 to TRBJ1-1, with no D gene named confidently. The sequenced sample consisted of PBMCs. Here the CDR3 is given as CASSLPGWNTEAFF. The DNA reads as follows: TGTGCCAGCAGTTTACCGGGGTGGAACACTGAAGCTTTCTTT. The CDR3, completed at both ends by the reference TRBV28 and TRBJ1-1 genes, gives the full variable domain DVKVTQSSRYLVKRTGEKVFLECVQDMDHENMFWYRQDPGLGLRLIYFSYDVKMKEKGDIPEGYSVSREKKERFSLILESASTNQTSMYLCASSLPGWNTEAFFGQGTRLTVV.